This T cell receptor beta chain was documented in a study of T cell responses to AZD1222 COVID-19 vaccine. Looking at the study overall: Pooling of second doses given at about 4 or about 12 weeks was done.

Overall study findings and caveats: Donors were mostly white British, more females; clonal diversity possibly underestimated. There were repertoire samples only from the period after the peak T cell response.

Details on this clone: Its antigen is as yet unknown.

Sequenced by immunoSEQ multiplex PCR; TCRdb stores in-frame clones only, minus some. The repertoire holds 95,000 to 100,000 clones, with 86% as singletons. Sequences were derived from peripheral blood, sampled on day 0 of AZD1222 vaccination. The clonotype was recovered from an adult in good health.

The CDR3 spells CASSPPGGYGYTF. For the CDR3, the DNA is TGTGCCAGCAGCCCGCCAGGGGGCTATGGCTACACCTTC. This chain links TRBV7-2 with TRBJ1-2, with TRBD1 identical over 7 bases. After removal of 5 bases from V and 4 bases from J, the junction contained 4 bases not matched to a gene. The CDR3 loop spans 13 amino acids. The germline CDR1 and CDR2 sequences are SGHTA and FQGNSA.